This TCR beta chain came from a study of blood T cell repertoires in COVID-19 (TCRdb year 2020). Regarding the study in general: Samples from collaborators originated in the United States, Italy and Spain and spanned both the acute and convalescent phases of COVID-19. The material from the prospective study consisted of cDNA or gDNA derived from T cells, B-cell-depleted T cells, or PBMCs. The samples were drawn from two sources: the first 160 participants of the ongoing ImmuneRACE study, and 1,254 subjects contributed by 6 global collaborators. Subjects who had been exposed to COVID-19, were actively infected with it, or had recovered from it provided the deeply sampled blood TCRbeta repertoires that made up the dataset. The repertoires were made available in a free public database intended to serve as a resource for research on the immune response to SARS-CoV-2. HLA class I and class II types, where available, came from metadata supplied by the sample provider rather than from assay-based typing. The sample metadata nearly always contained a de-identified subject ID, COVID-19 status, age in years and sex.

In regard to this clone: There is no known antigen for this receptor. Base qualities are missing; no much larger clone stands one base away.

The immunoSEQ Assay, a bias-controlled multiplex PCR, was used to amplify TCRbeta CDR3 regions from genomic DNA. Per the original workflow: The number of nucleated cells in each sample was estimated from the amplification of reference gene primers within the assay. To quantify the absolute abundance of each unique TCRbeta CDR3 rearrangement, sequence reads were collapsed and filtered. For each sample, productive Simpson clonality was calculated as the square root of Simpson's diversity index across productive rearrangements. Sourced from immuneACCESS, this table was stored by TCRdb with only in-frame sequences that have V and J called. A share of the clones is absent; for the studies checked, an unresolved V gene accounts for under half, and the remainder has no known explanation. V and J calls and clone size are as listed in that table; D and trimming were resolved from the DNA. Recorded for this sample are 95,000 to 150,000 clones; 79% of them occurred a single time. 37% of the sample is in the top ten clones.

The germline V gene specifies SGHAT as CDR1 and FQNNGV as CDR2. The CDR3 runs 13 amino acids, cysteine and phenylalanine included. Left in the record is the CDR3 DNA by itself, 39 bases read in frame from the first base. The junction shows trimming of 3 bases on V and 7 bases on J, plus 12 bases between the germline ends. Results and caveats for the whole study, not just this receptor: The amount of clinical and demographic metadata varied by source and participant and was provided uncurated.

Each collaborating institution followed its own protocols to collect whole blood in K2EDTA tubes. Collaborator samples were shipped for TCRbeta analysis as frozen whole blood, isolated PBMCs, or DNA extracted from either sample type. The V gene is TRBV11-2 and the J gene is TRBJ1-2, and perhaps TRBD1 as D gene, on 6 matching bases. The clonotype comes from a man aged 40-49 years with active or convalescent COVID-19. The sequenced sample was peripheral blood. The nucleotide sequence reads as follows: TGTGCCAGCAGCTTGCGGGGGCTCGGTGGCTACACCTTC. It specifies CASSLRGLGGYTF.